This TCR beta chain came from a study of patients and donors after allogeneic stem cell transplantation. TCRdb fed the RT-PCR reads into MiXCR, producing one record per CDR3 protein. The sample consists of 800,000 to 1,000,000 distinct CDR3 sequences, more than 15% of them appearing once. Germline assignment: CDR1 LGHNT and CDR2 FRNRAP. Trimming stripped 2 bases from V and 0 bases from J, with 4 bases between. The CDR3 extends over 13 amino acids. The clonotype comes from a human donor who was either an allogeneic HSCT recipient or a stem cell or donor lymphocyte infusion donor (not recorded which). It is not recorded whose cells these are; they may come from a transplant donor. This rearrangement joins TRBV12-5 to TRBJ1-1; no firm D call. Sequences were obtained from blood, either unsorted or a sorted T cell fraction (not recorded which). CDR3 in amino acids: CASGLRVNTEAFF. The CDR3, as DNA: TGTGCTAGTGGTTTGAGAGTGAACACTGAAGCTTTCTTT.